These 28 T cell receptor beta chains share one sample of origin, sequenced in a study of Graves' ophthalmopathy and Graves' hyperthyroidism. RNA transcripts were the template, and TCR beta CDR3 regions were amplified from them. HTBI-primed RT-PCR formed the first round, and a multiplex PCR formed the second. TCRdb independently ran MiXCR on the multiplex PCR reads; one entry per CDR3 protein. The sample comprises around 670,000 distinct CDR3 sequences, around 40% of which are singletons, and 44% rests with the top ten. The sample comprised peripheral blood. These receptors came from an adult man with Graves' ophthalmopathy.

About this clonotype itself: One end of the junction varies from germline; a read error may be responsible. The CDR3 DNA reads TGCGCCAGCAGCCAAGATCCCCCGACTAGCGGGGACTACGAGCAGTACTTC. Residues: CASSQDPPTSGDYEQYF. The rearrangement uses TRBV7-3 and TRBJ2-7; TRBD2 matches at 11 bases. This CDR3 has 17 amino acids. In germline, CDR1 is SGHTA, CDR2 FQGTGA.

This clonotype occurred many times. The gene calls are TRBV12-3 or TRBV12-4 and TRBJ1-5; 8 bases match TRBD1. V was pared by 5 bases and J by 6 bases, with 9 bases of the junction left unmatched. The CDR3 totals 15 residues. The CDR3 DNA reads TGTGCCAGCAGTCCAACAGGGGGGTTAGGTCAGCCCCAGCATTTT. It encodes CASSPTGGLGQPQHF.

V usage is TRBV27 and J usage is TRBJ1-1; D is uncertain. CDR1 is MNHEY and CDR2 is SMNVEV in the germline V gene (reference sequence). There are 15 residues in the CDR3. With 2 bases removed from V and 1 base from J, the gap between germline ends came to 11 bases. The CDR3, as DNA: TGTGCCAGCAGTTTAATTGGCAGCGGGAACACTGAAGCTTTCTTT. Encoded protein: CASSLIGSGNTEAFF.

The chain combines TRBV6-5 with TRBJ1-4; a possible D gene is TRBD1 (5 bases). The V and J ends lost 7 bases and 2 bases respectively, with 8 bases between them. Germline CDR1 reads MNHEY; CDR2 reads SVGAGI. The CDR3 loop spans 13 amino acids. For the CDR3, the DNA is TGTGCCAGCACGCGGGGCACTAATGAAAAACTGTTTTTT. Its protein is CASTRGTNEKLFF.

This chain connects TRBV29-1 to TRBJ2-5, with D perhaps matching TRBD2 (7 bases). The germline V gene encodes CDR1 SQVTM and CDR2 ANQGSEA. V was trimmed by 2 bases and J by 5 bases, leaving 24 bases between them. The CDR3 length is 17 residues. Here the CDR3 DNA reads TGCAGCGTTGAACCACGAGGTCGAGGGGGGGTCTGGGAGACCCAGTACTTC. Amino acid sequence: CSVEPRGRGGVWETQYF.

The rearrangement uses TRBV25-1 and TRBJ1-1; no definite D call. Trimming took off 4 bases at V and 1 base at J, with 13 bases between the two ends. This CDR3 comprises 15 residues. Germline CDR1 is MGHDK and CDR2 is SYGVNS. The CDR3 sequence is CASSARTDPNTEAFF. DNA of the CDR3: TGTGCCAGCAGTGCTAGAACGGATCCGAACACTGAAGCTTTCTTT.

In the case of this clonotype: At one end, the junction sequence differs from germline, possibly due to a read error. The J gene is TRBJ1-1, the V gene TRBV20-1, with a weak D call TRBD1 (6 bases). There are 14 residues in the CDR3. The germline gives CDR1 DFQATT, CDR2 SNEGSKA (reference sequence). The DNA of the CDR3 is TGCAGTGCTAGAGAAGGCCGGGGGGGCCCTGAAGCTTCCTTT. Its protein is CSAREGRGGPEASF.

The rearrangement uses TRBV25-1 and TRBJ2-2; D ambiguous. V lost 5 bases and J 5 bases, leaving 12 bases between the germline ends. This CDR3 has 14 amino acids. Germline CDR1 is MGHDK and CDR2 is SYGVNS. CDR3 in amino acids: CASSPMLGTGELFF. DNA of the CDR3: TGTGCCAGCAGTCCGATGCTCGGGACCGGGGAGCTGTTTTTT.

Of note for this clonotype: A much larger clone sits a single nucleotide away, making a read error possible. The conserved final phenylalanine or tryptophan is absent from the CDR3, which likely points to a read error. This chain connects TRBV7-2 to TRBJ2-7; D remains unclear. Germline lookup yields CDR1 SGHTA and CDR2 FQGNSA. This CDR3 is 11 amino acids long. The ends were cut back, 2 bases at V and 7 bases at J, with 6 bases in the middle. The CDR3 nucleotides read TGTGCCAGCAGCTTAATGGTGGAGCAGTACTCC. Translated, it gives CASSLMVEQYS.

The gene calls are TRBV28 and TRBJ2-7; 8 bases align to TRBD2. Germline loops: CDR1 MDHEN, CDR2 SYDVKM. The CDR3 has 15 residues. J was trimmed by 3 bases and V by 4 bases; bases with no gene match: 8. This CDR3 reads CASSSRAGAFYEQYF. CDR3 nucleotides: TGTGCCAGCAGTTCGCGAGCGGGAGCCTTCTACGAGCAGTACTTC.

The V call is TRBV7-9, the J call TRBJ2-7; no definite D call. CDR1 and CDR2 from the germline V gene are SEHNR and FQNEAQ (reference sequence). The CDR3 consists of 10 residues. V lost 0 bases to trimming and J lost 6 bases, with 0 bases between them. The chain's CDR3 is CASSLAEQYF. CDR3 DNA sequence: TGTGCCAGCAGCTTAGCCGAGCAGTACTTC.

The V and J genes are TRBV12-3 or TRBV12-4 and TRBJ1-1; D is perhaps TRBD1 (5 bases). The CDR3 length is 13 residues. Trimming took 7 bases from V and 1 from J, leaving 10 bases between them. The CDR3 loop reads CASNRLENTEAFF. The CDR3 DNA reads TGTGCCAGCAACAGGTTGGAGAACACTGAAGCTTTCTTT.

The V gene is TRBV25-1, the J gene TRBJ2-7, with D tentatively TRBD2 (6 bases). The CDR3 runs to 13 residues. Germline V gene sequence: CDR1 MGHDK, CDR2 SYGVNS. CDR3 protein: CARESGTQGEQYF. CDR3 nucleotides: TGTGCTAGAGAATCCGGGACTCAGGGTGAGCAGTACTTC.

This clonotype was counted only a few times. This chain joins TRBV29-1 and TRBJ2-5; TRBD1 or TRBD2 may be the D gene (6 bases each). Trimming took 6 bases from V and 4 from J, leaving 30 bases between them. Germline V CDR1 and CDR2: SQVTM, ANQGSEA. The CDR3 is 18 residues long. The CDR3 here is CSVGPWGRERGNPETQYF. The CDR3 DNA reads as TGCAGCGTCGGCCCCTGGGGGCGGGAAAGAGGTAACCCAGAGACCCAGTACTTC.

This chain links TRBV25-1 with TRBJ2-2; 7 positions agree with TRBD1. The ends lost 6 bases at V and 5 bases at J; junction bases unmatched: 6. CDR1 is MGHDK and CDR2 is SYGVNS in the germline V gene. CDR3 size: 14 residues. Here the CDR3 reads CASRETGPTGELFF. CDR3 nucleotides: TGTGCCAGCAGGGAGACAGGGCCTACCGGGGAGCTGTTTTTT.

This clonotype was seen ten or more times. The chain recombines TRBV2 with TRBJ1-6, with TRBD1 identical over 7 bases. Unmatched junction bases numbered 4, after V lost 10 bases and J lost 7 bases. The CDR3 is 12 residues long. Germline CDR1 SNHLY, CDR2 FYNNEI. CDR3 coding DNA: TGTGCCACCCGGGACAGCAATTCACCCCTCCACTTT. Translating it yields CATRDSNSPLHF.

V gene TRBV7-2 combines with J gene TRBJ2-7, with TRBD2 matching 7 bases. Germline assignment: CDR1 SGHTA and CDR2 FQGNSA. CDR3 length equals 14 residues. The V and J ends lost 5 bases and 7 bases, in that order; junction bases with no gene match: 11. The CDR3 here is CASSTAGSLFEQYF. The CDR3 DNA is TGTGCCAGCAGCACAGCGGGATCCCTCTTTGAGCAGTACTTC.

At least ten counts were recorded for this clonotype. The genes are TRBV7-2 and TRBJ2-7; maybe TRBD2 (6 bases). The CDR3 totals 16 residues. CDR1 is SGHTA, CDR2 FQGNSA, per germline. V dropped 4 bases and J dropped 1 base, with 17 bases sitting between them. The CDR3 here is CASSSLVAVKSYEQYF. Here the CDR3 DNA reads TGTGCCAGCAGCTCCCTCGTAGCGGTCAAATCCTACGAGCAGTACTTC.

This chain connects TRBV29-1 to TRBJ2-1; D unclear. The germline V gene encodes CDR1 SQVTM and CDR2 ANQGSEA. V lost 3 bases, J lost 1 base, and 10 bases lay in between. This CDR3 contains 14 residues. The DNA of the CDR3 is TGCAGCGTTGATACCTGGTTTTCCTACAATGAGCAGTTCTTC. It yields the protein CSVDTWFSYNEQFF.

This clonotype showed up just a few times. The J gene is TRBJ1-5, the V gene TRBV7-8; D remains ambiguous. The CDR3 is 17 amino acids. Trimming cost V 3 bases and J 0 bases, with 15 bases left between them. The germline V gene has CDR1 SGHVS and CDR2 FQNEAQ. CDR3 protein: CASSLNPGGVSNQPQHF. The CDR3 DNA reads TGTGCCAGCAGCTTGAATCCGGGAGGAGTTAGCAATCAGCCCCAGCATTTT.

The V call is TRBV7-9, the J call TRBJ2-7; 7 bases are shared with TRBD1. The germline CDR1 and CDR2 sequences are SEHNR and FQNEAQ (reference sequence). V dropped 10 bases and J dropped 0; count of bases not matched to a gene: 15. This CDR3 is 16 amino acids long. The CDR3 DNA follows: TGTGCCACCTCAAGAGCACTGGGACAGAGCTCCTACGAGCAGTACTTC. Residues: CATSRALGQSSYEQYF. The full variable domain, with the rest looked up from reference TRBV7-9 and TRBJ2-7, is DTGVSQNPRHKITKRGQNVTFRCDPISEHNRLYWYRQTLGQGPEFLTYFQNEAQLEKSRLLSDRFSAERPKGSFSTLEIQRTEQGDSAMYLCATSRALGQSSYEQYFGPGTRLTVT.

The chain couples TRBV20-1 to TRBJ1-2; 10 bases are shared with TRBD1. There are 14 residues in the CDR3. Germline assignment: CDR1 DFQATT and CDR2 SNEGSKA (reference sequence). The V segment lost 3 bases and the J segment 8 bases; nucleotides outside the gene matches: 9. The CDR3, as DNA: TGCAGTGCTAGTGGGACAGGGGAATTTCAGGGCTACACCTTC. This sequence encodes CSASGTGEFQGYTF.

This clonotype occurred a few times. This chain uses TRBV19 with TRBJ2-6; D is undetermined. V lost 3 bases and J lost 2, with 5 bases in between. CDR1 and CDR2 from the germline V gene are LNHDA and SQIVND (reference sequence). The CDR3 has 14 residues. The chain's CDR3 is CASSISPGANVLTF. CDR3 sequence (DNA): TGTGCCAGTAGTATTAGTCCTGGGGCCAACGTCCTGACTTTC.

The chain joins TRBV7-2 to TRBJ1-5, with D possibly matching TRBD1 (6 bases). V was trimmed by 5 bases and J by 0 bases, leaving 14 bases between them. Germline CDR1 reads SGHTA; CDR2 reads FQGNSA. The CDR3 covers 16 residues. The CDR3 DNA reads TGTGCCAGCAGCGCGTGGGACAAAGTTAGCAATCAGCCCCAGCATTTT. It is translated as CASSAWDKVSNQPQHF. The full variable domain, completed using reference TRBV7-2 and TRBJ1-5, is GAGVSQSPSNKVTEKGKDVELRCDPISGHTALYWYRQSLGQGLEFLIYFQGNSAPDKSGLPSDRFSAERTGGSVSTLTIQRTQQEDSAVYLCASSAWDKVSNQPQHFGDGTRLSIL.

Ten or more counts support this clonotype. The chain links TRBV2 to TRBJ1-5; D not resolved. Trimming took 1 base from V and 0 from J, leaving 13 bases between them. Per the germline V gene, CDR1 is SNHLY and CDR2 is FYNNEI. The CDR3 extends over 17 amino acids. The CDR3 DNA reads as TGTGCCAGCAGTGAAGGCGGGCGGCCCAATAGCAATCAGCCCCAGCATTTT. This sequence encodes CASSEGGRPNSNQPQHF.

V gene TRBV9 combines with J gene TRBJ2-5; 13 nucleotides align to TRBD2. Germline lookup yields CDR1 SGDLS and CDR2 YYNGEE. With V trimmed by 3 bases and J by 5 bases, 7 bases remained unmatched. This CDR3 region has 16 residues. In DNA form, the CDR3 reads TGTGCCAGCAGCGCCGGGACTAGCGGGACTGGTGAGACCCAGTACTTC. It translates to CASSAGTSGTGETQYF.

This clonotype was seen more than once but under ten times. The chain combines TRBV11-2 with TRBJ1-6; D call uncertain. Trimming stripped 5 bases from V and 9 bases from J, with 11 bases between. This CDR3 spans 13 amino acids. Germline V CDR1 and CDR2: SGHAT, FQNNGV. The CDR3 region is CASSHGEVSPLHF. The CDR3, as DNA: TGTGCCAGCAGCCATGGGGAAGTTTCACCCCTCCACTTT. The whole variable domain, filled in from reference TRBV11-2 and TRBJ1-6, reads EAGVAQSPRYKIIEKRQSVAFWCNPISGHATLYWYQQILGQGPKLLIQFQNNGVVDDSQLPKDRFSAERLKGVDSTLKIQPAKLEDSAVYLCASSHGEVSPLHFGNGTRLTVT.

This clonotype was seen a handful of times. This sequence joins TRBV7-8 and TRBJ1-2; D unresolved. This CDR3 comprises 14 residues. V gave up 4 bases and J gave up 6 bases, with 15 bases separating them. The germline V gene has CDR1 SGHVS and CDR2 FQNEAQ. CDR3 protein: CASSSAGHPDGYTF. CDR3 DNA: TGTGCCAGCAGCTCGGCGGGTCACCCGGATGGCTACACCTTC.